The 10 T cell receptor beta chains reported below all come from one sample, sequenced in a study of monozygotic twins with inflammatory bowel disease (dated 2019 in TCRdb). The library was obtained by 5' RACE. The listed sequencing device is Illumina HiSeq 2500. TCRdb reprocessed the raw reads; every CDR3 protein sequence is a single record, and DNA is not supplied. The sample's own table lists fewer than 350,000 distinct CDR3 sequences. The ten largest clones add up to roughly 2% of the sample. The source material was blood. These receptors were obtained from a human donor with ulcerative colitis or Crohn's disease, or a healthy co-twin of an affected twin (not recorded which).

The chain's CDR3 is CSVSQTVNYEQYF. The V and J genes are TRBV29-1 and TRBJ2-7. Germline V gene sequence: CDR1 SQVTM, CDR2 ANQGSEA. This CDR3 region has 13 residues.

CDR3 loop: CASSLEGGSQPQHF. The chain carries TRBV5-1 and TRBJ1-5; TCRdb's D gene call, TRBD1, goes unchecked for lack of DNA. Germline CDR1 is SGHRS and CDR2 is YFSETQ. The CDR3 loop spans 14 amino acids.

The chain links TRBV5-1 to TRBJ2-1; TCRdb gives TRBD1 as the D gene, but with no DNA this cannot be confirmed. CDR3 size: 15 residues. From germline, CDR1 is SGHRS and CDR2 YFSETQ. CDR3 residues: CASSLAPGQYNEQFF.

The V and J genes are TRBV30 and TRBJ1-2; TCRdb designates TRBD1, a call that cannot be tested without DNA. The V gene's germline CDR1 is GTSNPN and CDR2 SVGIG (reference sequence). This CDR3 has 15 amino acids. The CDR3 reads CAWALQGNFWYGYTF.

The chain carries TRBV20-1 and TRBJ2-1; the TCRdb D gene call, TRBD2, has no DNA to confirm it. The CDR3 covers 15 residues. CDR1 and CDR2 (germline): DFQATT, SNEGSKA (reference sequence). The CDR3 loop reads CSARNPTSGSYEQFF.

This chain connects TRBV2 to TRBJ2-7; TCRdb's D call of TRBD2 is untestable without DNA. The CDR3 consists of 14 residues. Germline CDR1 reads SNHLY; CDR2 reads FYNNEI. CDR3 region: CASRGLAGVDEQYF.

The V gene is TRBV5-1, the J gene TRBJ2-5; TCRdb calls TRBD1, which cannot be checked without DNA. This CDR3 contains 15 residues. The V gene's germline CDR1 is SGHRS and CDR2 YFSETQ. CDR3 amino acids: CASSYTGLIQETQYF.

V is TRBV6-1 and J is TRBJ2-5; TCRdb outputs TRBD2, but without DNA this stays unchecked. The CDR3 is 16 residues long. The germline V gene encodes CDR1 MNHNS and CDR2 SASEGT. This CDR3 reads CASSGTSGRLGETQYF.

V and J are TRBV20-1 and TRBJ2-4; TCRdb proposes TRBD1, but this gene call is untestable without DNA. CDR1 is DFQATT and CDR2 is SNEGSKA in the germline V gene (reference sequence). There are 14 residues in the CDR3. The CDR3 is CSASPLGGGNIQYF.

The CDR3 region is CASKEWNEQFF. This sequence joins TRBV2 and TRBJ2-1. This CDR3 has 11 residues. Germline V CDR1 and CDR2: SNHLY, FYNNEI.